This T cell receptor (beta chain) was captured in a study of a mutant IDH1 vaccine in newly diagnosed glioma. Study as a whole: Vaccines were first given 4-6 weeks after radiotherapy alone, or with temozolomide cycles. Treated patients were roughly 60% male, roughly 40% female, mean age 40.4 years.

Study results and limitations: Pseudoprogression appeared independent of alterations in top peripheral clonotypes. Overall, almost 95% of patients had vaccine-induced immune responses.

As concerns this clone: Its antigen is undetermined.

Profiled with immunoSEQ multiplex PCR; TCRdb holds only in-frame clones, not every one. Here the sample spans under 150,000 clones, around 80% being singletons. Time point noted: week 11, during vaccination. Every vaccine dose comprised 300 ug of mutant IDH1 20-mer peptide plus topical imiquimod. The CDR3 has 16 residues. V lost 3 bases to trimming and J lost 0 bases; unmatched junction nucleotides: 2. Germline CDR1 SGHNT, CDR2 YYREEE (reference sequence). This specimen consisted of PBMCs, obtained from a glioma patient whose treatment included an IDH1 peptide vaccine. This TCR was sampled from a man in his forties with glioma. This sequence joins TRBV5-4 and TRBJ2-1; 11 positions match TRBD2. CDR3 in amino acids: CASSSGLAASYNEQFF. CDR3 DNA: TGTGCCAGCAGCTCGGGACTAGCGGCCTCCTACAATGAGCAGTTCTTC.